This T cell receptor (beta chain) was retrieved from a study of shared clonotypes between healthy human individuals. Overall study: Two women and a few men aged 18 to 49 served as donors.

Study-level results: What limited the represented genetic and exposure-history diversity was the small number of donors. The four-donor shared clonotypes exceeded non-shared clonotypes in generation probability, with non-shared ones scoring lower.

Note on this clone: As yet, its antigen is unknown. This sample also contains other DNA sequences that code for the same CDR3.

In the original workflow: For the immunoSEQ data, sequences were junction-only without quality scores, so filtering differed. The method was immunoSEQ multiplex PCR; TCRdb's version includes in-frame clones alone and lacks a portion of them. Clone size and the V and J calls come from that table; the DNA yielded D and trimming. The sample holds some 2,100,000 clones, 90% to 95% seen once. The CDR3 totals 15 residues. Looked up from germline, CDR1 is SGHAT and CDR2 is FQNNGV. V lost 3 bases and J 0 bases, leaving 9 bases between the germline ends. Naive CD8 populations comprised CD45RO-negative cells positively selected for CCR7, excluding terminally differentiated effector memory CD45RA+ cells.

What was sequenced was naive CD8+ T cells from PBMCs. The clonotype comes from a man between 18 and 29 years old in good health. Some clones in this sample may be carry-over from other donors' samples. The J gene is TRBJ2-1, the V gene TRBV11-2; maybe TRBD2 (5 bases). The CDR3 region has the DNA TGTGCCAGCAGCTTGTCTGGGAGCTCCTACAATGAGCAGTTCTTC. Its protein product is CASSLSGSSYNEQFF. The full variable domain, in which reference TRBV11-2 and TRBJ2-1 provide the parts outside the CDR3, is EAGVAQSPRYKIIEKRQSVAFWCNPISGHATLYWYQQILGQGPKLLIQFQNNGVVDDSQLPKDRFSAERLKGVDSTLKIQPAKLEDSAVYLCASSLSGSSYNEQFFGPGTRLTVL.